This TCR beta chain was captured by sequencing in a study of T-cell memory formation after mild COVID-19. Overall study: Largely, the TCR clusters proved donor specific. Findings and limits, study-wide: The authors left the SARS-CoV-2 specificity of second-wave clones peaking on day 37 unconfirmed. CM and EM subsets held most contracting CD4+ clones; EMRA held CD8+ ones.

TCRdb analysed the 5' RACE reads with MiXCR anew, one entry per CDR3 protein. This sample has approximately 250,000 distinct CDR3 sequences, with approximately 15% found just once. This clonotype has at least ten counts. Its specificity is unknown. Material for sequencing was PBMCs or a T cell subset sorted from them (not recorded which). The source is a man aged 18 to 29 who had mild COVID-19 (a few samples of this study predate the infection). Cell type and time point are not known.

The CDR3, as DNA: TGTGCCAGCTCACCACCGGGCGCAGATACGCAGTATTTT. Its protein product is CASSPPGADTQYF. V gene TRBV18 combines with J gene TRBJ2-3; D is unresolved. The ends were cut back, 0 bases at V and 4 bases at J, with 5 bases in the middle. CDR1 is KGHSH and CDR2 is LQKENI in the germline V gene. CDR3 size: 13 residues.